These 32 T cell receptor beta chains came from one sample sequenced in a study of blood T cell repertoires in COVID-19. Repertoires were generated with immunoSEQ multiplex PCR, while TCRdb's copy carries only in-frame clones and drops some. The repertoire has fewer than 150,000 clones, 84% of them found once; the top ten carry about 12%. The sample taken for sequencing was peripheral blood. The receptors originated from a woman aged 25 to 39 who had recovered from COVID-19.

The V gene is TRBV13, the J gene TRBJ2-7, with D possibly matching TRBD2 (5 bases). The CDR3 loop spans 16 amino acids. The germline gives CDR1 PRHDT, CDR2 FYEKMQ (reference sequence). Trimming took off 5 bases at V and 0 bases at J, with 17 bases between the two ends. The CDR3 is CASSTSGNPFSYEQYF. CDR3 DNA sequence: TGTGCCAGCAGCACCTCGGGGAATCCGTTCTCCTACGAGCAGTACTTC.

J is TRBJ2-7 and V is TRBV5-4; TRBD1 matches 8 bases. Germline loops: CDR1 SGHNT, CDR2 YYREEE (reference sequence). The length of the CDR3 is 15 residues. Trimming removed 1 base from V and 1 base from J; junction bases left unmatched: 4. The CDR3 sequence: CASSLNRGASYEQYF. CDR3 coding DNA: TGTGCCAGCAGCTTGAACAGGGGGGCATCCTACGAGCAGTACTTC.

The chain is built from TRBV11-1 and TRBJ1-6; 7 positions agree with TRBD1. J was trimmed by 6 bases and V by 6 bases; bases with no gene match: 5. CDR1 is SGHAT and CDR2 is FQDESV in the germline V gene (reference sequence). The CDR3 has 14 residues. CDR3 sequence reads: CASSRQGLNSPLHF. The CDR3 DNA reads TGTGCCAGCAGTCGACAGGGCCTTAATTCACCCCTCCACTTT.

Only one count was recorded for this clone. An end of the junction differs from the germline gene, which may be a read error. The chain joins TRBV12-3 or TRBV12-4 to TRBJ1-1; D not resolved. The CDR3 length is 11 residues. CDR3 residues: CASWRGTVAFF. CDR3 sequence (DNA): TGTGCCAGCTGGCGAGGTACTGTAGCTTTCTTT.

This clone was recorded only once. The rearrangement uses TRBV4-1 and TRBJ2-1; no clear D gene. CDR1 is MGHRA, CDR2 YSYEKL, per germline. The CDR3 is 11 residues long. Between the trimmed V and J ends, which lost 5 bases and 12 bases, there was a span of 11 bases. The CDR3 protein is CASSSRSGQFF. CDR3 DNA: TGCGCCAGCAGCTCGCGTTCGGGGCAGTTCTTC.

The gene calls are TRBV5-1 and TRBJ2-7; 10 bases are shared with TRBD2. Germline V lookup: CDR1 SGHRS, CDR2 YFSETQ. V lost 5 bases, J lost 9 bases, and 14 bases stayed unmatched. The CDR3 is 15 amino acids. CDR3 region: CASSSQLAGERVQYF. CDR3 bases: TGCGCCAGCAGTTCGCAGCTAGCGGGGGAACGGGTGCAGTACTTC.

The chain joins TRBV30 to TRBJ2-7, with a tentative D call TRBD2 (6 bases). Trimming removed 1 base at V and 7 bases at J, with 14 bases between. Germline lookup yields CDR1 GTSNPN and CDR2 SVGIG (reference sequence). The CDR3 has 13 amino acids. The DNA of the CDR3 is TGTGCCTGGAGTGCGCGGGGCCTGAGGGAGCAGTACTTC. This codes for CAWSARGLREQYF.

The chain uses TRBV5-4 and TRBJ2-7, with 7 positions matching TRBD2. Germline CDR1 and CDR2: SGHNT and YYREEE (reference sequence). This CDR3 is 14 amino acids long. V trimming: 0 bases; J trimming: 4 bases; junction bases outside the gene matches: 4. The CDR3 is CASSLGGSPYEQYF. The CDR3 nucleotides read TGTGCCAGCAGCTTGGGCGGGAGCCCTTACGAGCAGTACTTC.

This chain links TRBV19 with TRBJ1-4; unclear D gene. The germline CDR1 and CDR2 sequences are LNHDA and SQIVND (reference sequence). Trimming removed 9 bases from V and 4 bases from J, with 15 bases in between. The CDR3 covers 14 residues. The CDR3, as DNA: TGTGCCAGCCATGAGGAGTACGGTAATGAAAAACTGTTTTTT. It specifies CASHEEYGNEKLFF.

The rearrangement uses TRBV7-9 and TRBJ1-1; the D gene is possibly TRBD1 (5 bases). V lost 8 bases and J 4 bases, leaving 14 bases between the germline ends. Germline loops: CDR1 SEHNR, CDR2 FQNEAQ (reference sequence). The CDR3 extends over 13 amino acids. This CDR3 is CASWPQGRTEAFF. CDR3 sequence (DNA): TGTGCCAGCTGGCCCCAGGGCCGCACTGAAGCTTTCTTT.

The chain has TRBV2 and TRBJ2-1; 9 nucleotides line up with TRBD1. CDR3 length equals 14 residues. Germline V gene data show CDR1 as SNHLY and CDR2 as FYNNEI. The V and J ends lost 6 bases and 7 bases, in that order; junction bases with no gene match: 7. CDR3 sequence (DNA): TGTGCCAGCAGGGCCGGACAGGGGTGGAATGAGCAGTTCTTC. Translation: CASRAGQGWNEQFF.

The CDR3 coding sequence is TGTGCCAGCAGTGAGAGGGCGCGGGGGAGTTCGAGAGACTTTGAAGCTTTCTTT. Translation: CASSERARGSSRDFEAFF. This chain connects TRBV2 to TRBJ1-1, with a weak D call TRBD1 (5 bases). Trimming stripped 3 bases from V and 7 bases from J, with 27 bases between. Germline values: CDR1 SNHLY, CDR2 FYNNEI. CDR3 length: 18 residues.

This chain joins TRBV7-9 and TRBJ1-2; D might be TRBD1 (5 bases). Germline loops: CDR1 SEHNR, CDR2 FQNEAQ (reference sequence). The CDR3 sequence is 13 residues long. The V gene lost 0 bases and the J gene lost 7 bases, with 9 bases spanning the gap. Here the CDR3 reads CASSLADRSGYTF. CDR3 DNA sequence: TGTGCCAGCAGCTTAGCCGACAGAAGTGGCTACACCTTC.

This clone has a handful of counts. The rearrangement joins TRBV15 to TRBJ2-3; 10 positions agree with TRBD1. The CDR3 is made up of 16 amino acids. J was trimmed by 4 bases and V by 3 bases; bases with no gene match: 7. Germline V lookup: CDR1 LNHNV, CDR2 YYDKDF (reference sequence). CDR3 in amino acids: CATSRDRTGGPDTQYF. In DNA, the CDR3 is TGTGCCACCAGCAGGGACCGGACAGGGGGGCCAGATACGCAGTATTTT.

This clone was picked up one time. The J gene is TRBJ2-7, the V gene TRBV4-1, with 9 bases identical to TRBD2. Germline V CDR1 and CDR2: MGHRA, YSYEKL. The CDR3 length is 18 residues. Unmatched junction bases numbered 15, after V lost 0 bases and J lost 6 bases. CDR3: CASSQEPPAGLASVEQYF. In DNA, the CDR3 is TGCGCCAGCAGCCAAGAACCTCCGGCAGGACTAGCGTCGGTCGAGCAGTACTTC.

The gene calls are TRBV30 and TRBJ2-5, with D uncertain. In germline, CDR1 is GTSNPN, CDR2 SVGIG (reference sequence). The CDR3 runs 13 residues. Trimming shortened V by 2 bases and J by 5 bases, and 12 bases separated the two germline ends. The CDR3 sequence is CAWSLGHGETQYF. The CDR3 nucleotides read TGTGCCTGGAGTCTGGGTCACGGGGAGACCCAGTACTTC.

The J gene is TRBJ1-5, the V gene TRBV10-2; D gene ambiguous. The V end lost 0 bases, the J end lost 5 bases, and 8 bases lay between the germline ends. This CDR3 contains 14 residues. Germline V gives CDR1 WSHSY, CDR2 SAAADI. This CDR3 is CASSESGEHQPQHF. DNA for the CDR3: TGCGCCAGCAGTGAGTCGGGAGAGCATCAGCCCCAGCATTTT.

V and J are TRBV7-2 and TRBJ2-6, with 7 bases that match TRBD1. The CDR3 is made up of 16 amino acids. The germline CDR1 and CDR2 sequences are SGHTA and FQGNSA. V trimming: 5 bases; J trimming: 4 bases; junction bases outside the gene matches: 8. CDR3 sequence (DNA): TGTGCCAGCAGCCTCAAGACAGGGTCCGGGGCCAACGTCCTGACTTTC. It encodes CASSLKTGSGANVLTF.

This clone came up once. The chain is built from TRBV5-4 and TRBJ2-7; weak D call: TRBD2 (5 bases). CDR3 length: 16 amino acids. V was trimmed by 0 bases and J by 2 bases, leaving 15 bases between them. From germline, CDR1 is SGHNT and CDR2 YYREEE (reference sequence). This chain's CDR3 is CASSLDENEGTYEQYF. CDR3 in DNA: TGTGCCAGCAGCTTGGATGAAAACGAGGGAACCTACGAGCAGTACTTC.

The chain links TRBV2 to TRBJ1-1; TRBD1 matches at 12 bases. The J segment lost 2 bases and the V segment lost 5 bases, leaving 6 bases of the junction unmatched. CDR3 length equals 16 residues. Germline V gene data show CDR1 as SNHLY and CDR2 as FYNNEI. CDR3 loop: CASSSGTGGTNTEAFF. The CDR3 DNA reads TGTGCCAGCAGTTCCGGGACAGGGGGCACAAACACTGAAGCTTTCTTT.

The rearrangement links TRBV6-1 to TRBJ2-1; TRBD2 agrees at 11 bases. J lost 9 bases, V lost 1 base, and 8 bases had no gene match. The CDR3 runs to 16 residues. Germline CDR1 is MNHNS and CDR2 is SASEGT. CDR3 nucleotide sequence: TGTGCCAGCAGTGAAGTATTAGCGGGGGGGCAGCGTGAGCAGTTCTTC. This gives the protein CASSEVLAGGQREQFF.

The gene calls are TRBV18 and TRBJ1-4; 7 nucleotides agree with TRBD1. Germline V gives CDR1 KGHSH, CDR2 LQKENI. Trimming at V came to 3 bases and at J to 0 bases, leaving 13 bases not matched to a gene. The CDR3 runs to 19 residues. The CDR3 loop reads CASSPSPGQRLATNEKLFF. The CDR3 bases are TGTGCCAGCTCACCGAGCCCGGGACAGCGATTAGCAACTAATGAAAAACTGTTTTTT. The full variable domain, with the rest looked up from reference TRBV18 and TRBJ1-4, is NAGVMQNPRHLVRRRGQEARLRCSPMKGHSHVYWYRQLPEEGLKFMVYLQKENIIDESGMPKERFSAEFPKEGPSILRIQQVVRGDSAAYFCASSPSPGQRLATNEKLFFGSGTQLSVL.

This clone was seen only a few times. This chain connects TRBV6-5 to TRBJ1-5, with a possible D match to TRBD1 (6 bases). The V gene's germline CDR1 is MNHEY and CDR2 SVGAGI. V lost 5 bases and J lost 6, with 11 bases in between. The CDR3 spans 13 residues. For the CDR3, the DNA is TGTGCCAGCAGTCCCGACAGGTTTCAGCCCCAGCATTTT. It yields the protein CASSPDRFQPQHF.

CDR3 DNA sequence: TGTGCCAGCAGCTTGGGGTCGGGTGGCTACACCTTC. Its protein is CASSLGSGGYTF. The chain carries TRBV5-6 and TRBJ1-2; D ambiguous. V was trimmed by 0 bases and J by 7 bases, leaving 7 bases between them. Germline loops: CDR1 SGHDT, CDR2 YYEEEE. The CDR3 spans 12 residues.

The V call is TRBV5-6, the J call TRBJ2-5; D perhaps matches TRBD2 (5 bases). Germline V gene data show CDR1 as SGHDT and CDR2 as YYEEEE. Trimming shortened V by 5 bases and J by 5 bases, and 19 bases separated the two germline ends. The CDR3 length is 15 residues. The CDR3 DNA reads as TGTGCCAGCAGTCTACTAGTCCTCCCTGAGGAGACCCAGTACTTC. Residues: CASSLLVLPEETQYF.

This clone was recorded many times. The rearrangement uses TRBV28 and TRBJ1-2, with 7 bases aligning to TRBD1. The trim removed 5 bases at V and 3 bases at J, leaving 3 bases unmatched. This CDR3 has 13 amino acids. Germline lookup yields CDR1 MDHEN and CDR2 SYDVKM. CDR3 loop: CASSGQAYYGYTF. The CDR3 coding sequence is TGTGCCAGCAGTGGACAGGCTTACTATGGCTACACCTTC.

The V and J genes are TRBV3-1 (or the pseudogene TRBV3-2) and TRBJ2-3; D may be TRBD1 (5 bases). Germline-derived CDR1 and CDR2 are LGHDT and YNNKEL (reference sequence). This CDR3 has 14 amino acids. The V end was cut by 1 base, the J end by 1 base, with 6 bases between. The DNA of the CDR3 is TGTGCCAGCAGCCAAGGGGGCGGCACAGATACGCAGTATTTT. Protein: CASSQGGGTDTQYF.

J is TRBJ2-5 and V is TRBV27; 8 positions agree with TRBD2. Per the germline V gene, CDR1 is MNHEY and CDR2 is SMNVEV (reference sequence). The CDR3 contains 16 residues. With 2 bases clipped from V and 7 bases from J, the junction kept 12 bases outside the gene matches. CDR3 residues: CASSLPPGPGGGTQYF. The CDR3 DNA reads as TGTGCCAGCAGTTTACCGCCGGGTCCCGGGGGGGGGACCCAGTACTTC.

This clone has a single count. The rearrangement joins TRBV18 to TRBJ1-2; tentative D call: TRBD1 (5 bases). The V end lost 2 bases, the J end lost 6 bases, and 13 bases lay between the germline ends. This CDR3 is built from 14 residues. Germline V gene lookup returns CDR1 KGHSH and CDR2 LQKENI. The CDR3 region has the DNA TGTGCCAGCTCACCAAGGCTCTCGGGGGATGGCTACACCTTC. It yields the protein CASSPRLSGDGYTF. The full variable domain, with the rest looked up from reference TRBV18 and TRBJ1-2, is NAGVMQNPRHLVRRRGQEARLRCSPMKGHSHVYWYRQLPEEGLKFMVYLQKENIIDESGMPKERFSAEFPKEGPSILRIQQVVRGDSAAYFCASSPRLSGDGYTFGSGTRLTVV.

The V call is TRBV19, the J call TRBJ2-7, with 7 bases fitting TRBD2. Germline values: CDR1 LNHDA, CDR2 SQIVND (reference sequence). The CDR3 spans 14 residues. V lost 4 bases and J lost 3; bases outside the gene matches: 6. CDR3: CASSREGSNYEQYF. CDR3 bases: TGTGCCAGTAGTAGGGAGGGCTCAAACTACGAGCAGTACTTC.

The J gene is TRBJ2-6, the V gene TRBV29-1; unclear D gene. V was cut by 5 bases and J by 3 bases, with 14 bases left in between. There are 15 residues in the CDR3. Germline assignment: CDR1 SQVTM and CDR2 ANQGSEA. The DNA for the CDR3 is TGCAGCGTTTCCGGCCGAGGTAGTGGGGCCAACGTCCTGACTTTC. Protein product: CSVSGRGSGANVLTF.

This chain links TRBV6-5 with TRBJ2-7; 9 nucleotides match TRBD1. V was pared by 6 bases and J by 4 bases, with 7 bases of the junction left unmatched. The CDR3 runs 14 residues. Germline V gene data show CDR1 as MNHEY and CDR2 as SVGAGI. The CDR3 is CASRRGQGSYEQYF. CDR3 DNA sequence: TGTGCCAGCAGGAGGGGACAGGGATCTTACGAGCAGTACTTC.